This T cell receptor beta chain was obtained from a study of PD-1 blockade in classical Hodgkin lymphoma. This sample's time point: cycle 4 day 1 (C4D1), after less than 7 weeks of nivolumab. Autologous stem cell transplantation was followed by relapse in every patient, and brentuximab vedotin exposure varied. Best outcomes ranged across complete response, partial response and progressive disease. Remarks on this clone: Antigen: not known.

This CDR3 contains 18 residues. After removal of 4 bases from V and 0 bases from J, the junction contained 11 bases not matched to a gene. CDR1 is SEHNR, CDR2 FQNEAQ, per germline (reference sequence). Study-wide findings and caveats: Healthy donors reportedly exceeded newly diagnosed patients in baseline TCR diversity. By cycle point C4D1, TCR diversity had risen significantly in CD4+ cells (but not CD8+ cells).

Data came from immunoSEQ multiplex PCR; TCRdb stores just in-frame clones and leaves some out. This table holds about 64,000 clones, just over 90% found once. The chain is built from TRBV7-9 and TRBJ2-2; 7 bases align to TRBD1. The specimen comprised peripheral blood mononuclear cells (PBMCs), sampled before the fourth cycle of nivolumab. The TCR comes from a human donor with classical Hodgkin lymphoma. The CDR3 DNA is TGTGCCAGCAGCTCCGGACAGGACTCCCCTTCGAACACCGGGGAGCTGTTTTTT. Amino acid sequence: CASSSGQDSPSNTGELFF.